This is a list of T cell receptor beta chains from one sample in a study of T-cell memory formation after mild COVID-19. TCRdb used MiXCR to reprocess the 5' RACE reads, holding one entry per CDR3 protein. The sample records under 110,000 distinct CDR3 sequences, roughly an eighth being singletons. Sequenced input: PBMCs or a T cell subset sorted from them (not recorded which). These receptors all stem from an adult woman who had mild COVID-19 (a few samples of this study predate the infection). Cell type and time point are not known. Each CDR3 is given with its conserved first and last residue. A D gene is named only where the DNA matches it firmly. Not every row has a clone size; where given, it reads once, few, many or a size class.

TRBD2	.	TRBJ2-6	TRBV7-2	TGTGCCAGCAGCTTAATCATCTCCGGGACTAGCGGAGACCCCCCCCTCTCTGGGGCCAACGTCCTGACTTTC	CASSLIISGTSGDPPLSGANVLTF
.	.	TRBJ2-1	TRBV11-2	TGTGCCAGCAGAGGGGGGTCCTACAATGAGCAGTTCTTC	CASRGGSYNEQFF
TRBD2	once	TRBJ2-5	TRBV28	TGTGCCAGCAGCTTGAGACGTACTAGCGGGAAAAAAGAGACCCAGTACTTC	CASSLRRTSGKKETQYF
.	many	TRBJ2-5	TRBV7-2	TGTGCCAGCAGCTTAGGAGGTGGAGAGACCCAGTACTTC	CASSLGGGETQYF
.	.	TRBJ1-1	TRBV12-3/TRBV12-4	TGTGCCAGCAGTCAATCCCCGGCGGGGGTAAACACTGAAGCTTTCTTT	CASSQSPAGVNTEAFF
TRBD2	.	TRBJ2-1	TRBV7-8	TGTGCCAGCAGCTTAGTGGTAGCGGGGGCCCCTAGCTCCTACAATGAGCAGTTCTTC	CASSLVVAGAPSSYNEQFF
.	many	TRBJ2-1	TRBV12-3/TRBV12-4	TGTGCCAGCAGTTCAGGGATTGCGCAGTTCTTC	CASSSGIAQFF
.	few	TRBJ2-5	TRBV3-1	TGTGCCAGCAGCCAAGCTTCTACGGAGACCCAGTACTTC	CASSQASTETQYF
TRBD1	few	TRBJ1-1	TRBV7-9	TGTGCCAGCAGCCCGGGACAGGGGGGCACTGAAGCTTTCTTT	CASSPGQGGTEAFF
.	.	TRBJ2-1	TRBV9	TGTGCCAGCAGCCCTAGTTCGGGCTGGGATGAGCAGTTCTTC	CASSPSSGWDEQFF
.	.	TRBJ1-5	TRBV12-5	TGTGCTAGTGGTTTTGGGGGTAGCAATCAGCCCCAGCATTTT	CASGFGGSNQPQHF
.	few	TRBJ1-4	TRBV27	TGTGCCAGCAGTTTAACGGGGCTAGGTGAAAAACTGTTTTTT	CASSLTGLGEKLFF
TRBD2	.	TRBJ2-1	TRBV6-5	TGTGCCAGCAGTTACTCGGCTAGCGGGAGGATCGACAATGAGCAGTTCTTC	CASSYSASGRIDNEQFF
.	once	TRBJ1-1	TRBV5-1	TGCGCCAGCAGCTTTGGAAGGACAGCAGTGAACACTGAAGCTTTCTTT	CASSFGRTAVNTEAFF
TRBD2	.	TRBJ2-7	TRBV9	TGTGACAGCAGCGTAGGGGCTAGCGGGAACTACGAGCAGTACTTC	CDSSVGASGNYEQYF
.	few	TRBJ2-3	TRBV2	TGTGCCAGCTGCGGCGGGACTACAGGGATTCGGACGCAGTATTTT	CASCGGTTGIRTQYF
.	.	TRBJ2-3	TRBV7-9	TGTGCCAGCAGCTTAATAGGGACGGATACGCAGTATTTT	CASSLIGTDTQYF
.	many	TRBJ2-3	TRBV15	TGTGCCACCAGCAGAGATCATCGCGGCTCAGATACGCAGTATTTT	CATSRDHRGSDTQYF
TRBD2	few	TRBJ2-1	TRBV7-8	TGTGCCAGCAGTGGAGTGCGGGGGACCCTCTACAATGAGCAGTTCTTC	CASSGVRGTLYNEQFF
TRBD1	many	TRBJ2-5	TRBV7-8	TGTGCCAGCAGCTTAGCGTTGACAGGGATCCAAGAGACCCAGTACTTC	CASSLALTGIQETQYF
TRBD1	.	TRBJ2-7	TRBV7-9	TGTGCCAGCAGCTTAAAAGGACGACAGGGGGTCTACGAGCAGTACTTC	CASSLKGRQGVYEQYF
TRBD1	few	TRBJ1-1	TRBV27	TGTGCCAGCAGGGCCGGGACAGGGGGTGGGGACACTGAAGCTTTCTTT	CASRAGTGGGDTEAFF
.	few	TRBJ2-3	TRBV7-6	TGTGCCAGCAGCTTAGGAGGACAGCCCCTAGGAGATACGCAGTATTTT	CASSLGGQPLGDTQYF
TRBD2	.	TRBJ2-7	TRBV4-2	TGTGCCAGCAGCCAAGAATGGGCTCCACTAGCGGGAGTATCCTACGAGCAGTACTTC	CASSQEWAPLAGVSYEQYF
.	.	TRBJ2-5	TRBV13	TGTGCCAGCAGCTTAGAAGGAAAGGGCCATCCCCAAGAGACCCAGTACTTC	CASSLEGKGHPQETQYF
.	few	TRBJ2-1	TRBV29-1	TGCAGCGTTGAACGGCGGGCGTCTCCGCGATACAATGAGCAGTTCTTC	CSVERRASPRYNEQFF
TRBD1	few	TRBJ2-3	TRBV4-1	TGCGCCAGCAGGCGCACAGGGGGCGCTGCAGATACGCAGTATTTT	CASRRTGGAADTQYF
TRBD2	few	TRBJ2-5	TRBV12-3/TRBV12-4	TGTGCCAGCAGTGCCCCTTTAGCGGGAGAGGAGGGGACCCAGTACTTC	CASSAPLAGEEGTQYF